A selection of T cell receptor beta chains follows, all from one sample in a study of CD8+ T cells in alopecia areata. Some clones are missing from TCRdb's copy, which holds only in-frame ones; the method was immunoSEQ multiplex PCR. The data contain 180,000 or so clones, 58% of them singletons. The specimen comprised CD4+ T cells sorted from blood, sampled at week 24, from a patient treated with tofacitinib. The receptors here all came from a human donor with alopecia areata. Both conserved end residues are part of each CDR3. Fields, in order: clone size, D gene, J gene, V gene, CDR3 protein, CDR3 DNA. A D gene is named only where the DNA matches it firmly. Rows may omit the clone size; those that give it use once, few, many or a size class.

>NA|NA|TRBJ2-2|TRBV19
CASSMEHITGELFF
TGTGCCAGTAGTATGGAGCATATCACCGGGGAGCTGTTTTTT
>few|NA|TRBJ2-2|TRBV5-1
CASSIRDTGELFF
TGCGCCAGCAGCATTCGTGACACCGGGGAGCTGTTTTTT
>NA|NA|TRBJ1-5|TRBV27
CASSLSSSRGPQHF
TGTGCCAGCAGTTTATCGTCCTCCCGGGGGCCCCAGCATTTT
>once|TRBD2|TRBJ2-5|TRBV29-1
CSVDPAGGARETQYF
TGCAGCGTTGACCCGGCGGGGGGGGCAAGAGAGACCCAGTACTTC
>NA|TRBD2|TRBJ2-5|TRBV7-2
CASGTVSGGKTQYF
TGTGCCAGCGGTACCGTGTCGGGAGGAAAGACCCAGTACTTC
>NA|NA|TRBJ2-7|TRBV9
CASSVEGGVDEQYF
TGTGCCAGCAGCGTAGAGGGGGGTGTAGACGAGCAGTACTTC
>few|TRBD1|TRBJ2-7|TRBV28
CASIRTGYHEQYF
TGTGCCAGCATCAGGACAGGATACCACGAGCAGTACTTC
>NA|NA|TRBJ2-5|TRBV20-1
CSARSRETQYF
TGCAGTGCTAGGTCCCGGGAGACCCAGTACTTC
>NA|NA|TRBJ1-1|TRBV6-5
CASSYSRLGSEAFF
TGTGCCAGCAGTTACTCGAGGTTGGGTTCTGAAGCTTTCTTT
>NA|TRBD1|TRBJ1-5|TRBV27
CASSLGDRGLGQPQHF
TGTGCCAGCAGTTTGGGTGACAGGGGGCTGGGTCAGCCCCAGCATTTT
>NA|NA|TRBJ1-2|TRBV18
CASSLTRADYGYTF
TGTGCCAGCTCATTAACAAGGGCGGACTATGGCTACACCTTC
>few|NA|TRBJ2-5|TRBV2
CASNEGSRGRQETQYF
TGTGCCAGCAACGAGGGTTCAAGGGGAAGGCAAGAGACCCAGTACTTC
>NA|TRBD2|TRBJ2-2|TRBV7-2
CASSLAASGAYTGELFF
TGTGCCAGCAGCTTAGCGGCTAGCGGGGCCTACACCGGGGAGCTGTTTTTT
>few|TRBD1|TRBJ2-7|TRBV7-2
CASSLNRGPYEQYF
TGTGCCAGCAGCTTGAACAGGGGTCCCTACGAGCAGTACTTC
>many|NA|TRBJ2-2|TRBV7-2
CASSSGTVLNTGELFF
TGTGCCAGCAGCTCCGGGACTGTACTAAACACCGGGGAGCTGTTTTTT
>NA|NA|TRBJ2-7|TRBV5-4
CASSLGGTLSYEQYF
TGTGCCAGCAGCTTGGGGGGGACGCTCTCCTACGAGCAGTACTTC
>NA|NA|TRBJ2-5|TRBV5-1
CASSLAVGLETQYF
TGCGCCAGCAGCTTGGCCGTAGGGTTGGAGACCCAGTACTTC
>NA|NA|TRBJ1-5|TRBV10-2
CASRTEGGNQPQHF
TGCGCCAGCAGGACAGAGGGTGGCAATCAGCCCCAGCATTTT
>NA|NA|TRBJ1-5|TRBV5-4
CASSSDPNQPQHF
TGTGCCAGCAGCTCGGATCCCAATCAGCCCCAGCATTTT
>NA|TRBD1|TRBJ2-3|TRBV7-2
CASSKGQVRSDTQYF
TGTGCCAGCAGCAAGGGACAGGTTCGCTCAGATACGCAGTATTTT
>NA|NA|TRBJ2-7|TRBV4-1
CASSQFQGLLSSYEQYF
TGCGCCAGCAGCCAATTTCAGGGGCTCTTGTCCTCCTACGAGCAGTACTTC
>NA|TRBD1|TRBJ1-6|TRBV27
CASSPQGSYNSPLHF
TGTGCCAGCAGTCCACAGGGGTCCTATAATTCACCCCTCCACTTT
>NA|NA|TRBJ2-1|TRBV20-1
CSASHNEQFF
TGCAGTGCTAGCCACAATGAGCAGTTCTTC
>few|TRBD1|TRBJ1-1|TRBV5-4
CASSTGQDTEAFF
TGTGCCAGCAGCACAGGACAGGACACTGAAGCTTTCTTT
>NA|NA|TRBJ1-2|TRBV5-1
CASSLGGRHEYGYTF
TGCGCCAGCAGCTTGGGAGGTCGGCATGAATATGGCTACACCTTC
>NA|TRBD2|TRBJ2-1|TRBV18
CASSPGLAGSDEQFF
TGTGCCAGCTCACCGGGACTAGCGGGGAGCGATGAGCAGTTCTTC
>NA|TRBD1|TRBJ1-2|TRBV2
CASSGRDRVYGYTF
TGTGCCAGCAGTGGTAGGGACAGAGTCTATGGCTACACCTTC
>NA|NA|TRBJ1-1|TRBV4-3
CASRPGDTENTEAFF
TGCGCCAGCAGGCCAGGGGACACCGAGAACACTGAAGCTTTCTTT
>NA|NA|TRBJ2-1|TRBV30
CAWSGGRDEQFF
TGTGCCTGGAGCGGGGGCCGGGATGAGCAGTTCTTC
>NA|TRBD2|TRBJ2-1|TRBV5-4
CASTGGAYNEQFF
TGTGCCAGCACGGGGGGGGCCTACAATGAGCAGTTCTTC
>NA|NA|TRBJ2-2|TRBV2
CATRGSSAGELFF
TGTGCCACCAGAGGGAGTAGCGCCGGGGAGCTGTTTTTT
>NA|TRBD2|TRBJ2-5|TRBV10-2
CASSESPGTSRTRTQYF
TGCGCCAGCAGTGAATCCCCCGGGACTAGCCGTACGCGGACCCAGTACTTC
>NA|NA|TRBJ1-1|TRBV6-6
CASRTLRGLNLEAFF
TGTGCCAGCAGGACGTTACGTGGGCTAAATCTTGAAGCTTTCTTT